Following are 11 T cell receptor beta chains from one sample sequenced in a study of T-cell memory formation after mild COVID-19. TCRdb re-called the 5' RACE reads through MiXCR, storing one row per CDR3 protein. The sample contains under 450,000 distinct CDR3 sequences, 23% of which appear only once. The specimen sequenced was PBMCs or a T cell subset sorted from them (not recorded which). The receptors originated from an adult woman who had mild COVID-19 (a few samples of this study predate the infection). Cell type and time point are not known.

There are a few counts of this clonotype. The chain has TRBV29-1 and TRBJ2-7; no reliable D call. In germline, CDR1 is SQVTM, CDR2 ANQGSEA. The CDR3 consists of 13 residues. Between the trimmed V and J ends, which lost 4 bases and 0 bases, there was a span of 10 bases. Here the CDR3 reads CSVGLVGSYEQYF. The DNA for the CDR3 is TGCAGCGTTGGCCTGGTAGGCTCCTACGAGCAGTACTTC.

This clonotype was seen a handful of times. The chain links TRBV30 to TRBJ2-1, with 16 bases matching TRBD2. This CDR3 has 15 amino acids. V lost 5 bases, J lost 6 bases, and 4 bases stayed unmatched. Per the germline V gene, CDR1 is GTSNPN and CDR2 is SVGIG (reference sequence). CDR3 sequence: CAWSGTSGRANEQFF. In DNA, the CDR3 is TGTGCCTGGTCCGGGACTAGCGGGAGGGCCAATGAGCAGTTCTTC.

The gene calls are TRBV5-1 and TRBJ2-2; TRBD1 might be the D (6 bases). Germline CDR1 and CDR2: SGHRS and YFSETQ. CDR3 length equals 14 residues. V lost 4 bases, J lost 5 bases, and 12 bases lay in between. The CDR3 region is CASSTRTETGELFF. CDR3 DNA: TGCGCCAGCAGCACCAGGACAGAAACCGGGGAGCTGTTTTTT.

About this clonotype itself: The junction and the germline gene differ at one end; a read error may be behind it. V gene TRBV7-6 combines with J gene TRBJ1-5, with a weak D call TRBD1 (6 bases). Germline CDR1 and CDR2: SGHVS and FNYEAQ. The CDR3 length is 14 residues. CDR3 bases: TGTGCCAGCAGCGTCGGGGGGGGCAAGCAGCCCCAGCATTTT. Protein sequence: CASSVGGGKQPQHF.

The chain joins TRBV3-1 to TRBJ2-7, with 9 bases aligning to TRBD2. There are 16 residues in the CDR3. The junction had 7 bases not matched to a gene; V was cut back by 0 bases and J by 4 bases. CDR1 is LGHDT, CDR2 YNNKEL, per germline (reference sequence). Here the CDR3 reads CASSQDGASGKYEQYF. DNA of the CDR3: TGTGCCAGCAGCCAAGATGGGGCTAGCGGGAAGTACGAGCAGTACTTC.

This clonotype was counted between two and nine times. The V and J genes are TRBV6-5 and TRBJ2-7, with 9 bases that match TRBD2. Germline V lookup: CDR1 MNHEY, CDR2 SVGAGI. V shed 2 bases, J shed 2 bases, and the junction held 1 base outside the gene matches. The CDR3 totals 14 residues. The CDR3: CASSYVAGAYEQYF. The CDR3 coding sequence is TGTGCCAGCAGTTACGTAGCGGGAGCCTACGAGCAGTACTTC.

The V and J genes are TRBV19 and TRBJ1-2, with TRBD1 matching 10 bases. This CDR3 has 15 amino acids. J was trimmed by 5 bases and V by 6 bases; bases with no gene match: 9. The V gene's germline CDR1 is LNHDA and CDR2 SQIVND (reference sequence). The DNA of the CDR3 is TGTGCCAGTAGGATTACCGGGACAGGGGAATATGGCTACACCTTC. Protein: CASRITGTGEYGYTF. Full variable domain (remainder filled in from reference TRBV19 and TRBJ1-2): DGGITQSPKYLFRKEGQNVTLSCEQNLNHDAMYWYRQDPGQGLRLIYYSQIVNDFQKGDIAEGYSVSREKKESFPLTVTSAQKNPTAFYLCASRITGTGEYGYTFGSGTRLTVV.

The CDR3 DNA reads TGCAGTGCACAGGGGAACAATCAGCCCCAGCATTTT. Translation: CSAQGNNQPQHF. V gene TRBV20-1 combines with J gene TRBJ1-5; 7 nucleotides line up with TRBD1. The germline V gene has CDR1 DFQATT and CDR2 SNEGSKA (reference sequence). The length of the CDR3 is 12 residues. With V trimmed by 6 bases and J by 3 bases, 2 bases remained unmatched.

The rearrangement joins TRBV2 to TRBJ1-5, with D perhaps TRBD1 (5 bases). V lost 7 bases, J lost 3 bases, and 10 bases lay in between. The CDR3 consists of 13 residues. Looked up from germline, CDR1 is SNHLY and CDR2 is FYNNEI. This CDR3 reads CASMPQANQPQHF. The DNA of the CDR3 is TGTGCCAGCATGCCACAGGCCAATCAGCCCCAGCATTTT.

CDR3 DNA: TGCGCCAGCAGCCAAGATCTTTACGGAAATAATTCACCCCTCCACTTT. Protein product: CASSQDLYGNNSPLHF. This rearrangement joins TRBV4-3 to TRBJ1-6; unclear D gene. The germline V and J ends were trimmed by 0 bases and 5 bases, with 11 bases remaining between them. CDR1 is LGHNA, CDR2 YSLEER, per germline. The CDR3 runs to 16 residues.

The sample holds a few counts of this clonotype. A read error may account for a junction end that differs from germline. The chain carries TRBV6-5 and TRBJ2-1, with D perhaps TRBD2 (5 bases). The CDR3 is made up of 15 amino acids. Per germline, CDR1 MNHEY and CDR2 SVGAGI. In DNA form, the CDR3 reads TGTGACAGCAGTCCGCTAGCAGTAGTCTACAATGAGCAGTTCTTC. Amino acid sequence: CDSSPLAVVYNEQFF.